Presented here are 25 T cell receptor beta chains from one specimen sequenced in a study of blood T cell repertoires in COVID-19 (dated by TCRdb to about 2020). Libraries were prepared through the immunoSEQ multiplex PCR assay. TCRdb's version of the immuneACCESS table is confined to in-frame rearrangements and falls short of the full clone set. An unresolved V gene accounts for under half of the shortfall where checked; the remainder is of unknown origin. The sample table shows 200,000 to 250,000 clones, and 84% are seen once. The top ten clonotypes cover 20% of the sample. Sample: peripheral blood. The receptors here all came from a man in his thirties or forties with active or convalescent COVID-19.

J is TRBJ2-7 and V is TRBV6-5; 10 bases match TRBD1. The V gene's germline CDR1 is MNHEY and CDR2 SVGAGI. CDR3 length equals 14 residues. With V trimmed by 6 bases and J by 3 bases, 5 bases remained unmatched. The chain's CDR3 is CASRRTGGGYEQYF. CDR3 nucleotide sequence: TGTGCCAGCAGGAGGACAGGGGGTGGCTACGAGCAGTACTTC.

The genes are TRBV7-9 and TRBJ2-7; 10 nucleotides align to TRBD2. Per the germline V gene, CDR1 is SEHNR and CDR2 is FQNEAQ (reference sequence). This CDR3 is built from 13 residues. Germline trimming cut 8 bases from V and 2 bases from J; bases unmatched to any gene: 3. The CDR3: CASQTSGAYEQYF. In DNA, the CDR3 is TGTGCCAGCCAAACTAGCGGGGCCTACGAGCAGTACTTC.

V is TRBV18 and J is TRBJ1-5; weak D call: TRBD1 (6 bases). CDR1 KGHSH and CDR2 LQKENI come from the germline V gene. This CDR3 region has 14 residues. V was shortened by 2 bases and J by 5 bases, with 10 bases between the two germline ends. Here the CDR3 reads CASSPYRDDQPQHF. Here the CDR3 DNA reads TGTGCCAGCTCACCATACAGGGACGATCAGCCCCAGCATTTT.

V gene TRBV2 combines with J gene TRBJ2-7; weak D call: TRBD1 (5 bases). Germline values: CDR1 SNHLY, CDR2 FYNNEI. Between the trimmed V and J ends, which lost 7 bases and 2 bases, there was a span of 15 bases. CDR3 length equals 14 residues. The CDR3 loop is CASTTGQGTYEQYF. CDR3 bases: TGTGCCAGCACCACCGGTCAGGGAACCTACGAGCAGTACTTC.

The chain joins TRBV9 to TRBJ2-3; 7 positions match TRBD1. The CDR3 is 14 amino acids. The germline CDR1 and CDR2 sequences are SGDLS and YYNGEE. V dropped 2 bases and J dropped 4; count of bases not matched to a gene: 4. The CDR3 nucleotides are TGTGCCAGCAGCGTCAGACAGGGCCCAGATACGCAGTATTTT. This translates into CASSVRQGPDTQYF.

V and J are TRBV27 and TRBJ2-7; D possibly corresponds to TRBD1 (6 bases). Germline loops: CDR1 MNHEY, CDR2 SMNVEV (reference sequence). The CDR3 runs 13 residues. V was shortened by 6 bases and J by 2 bases, with 11 bases between the two germline ends. CDR3 sequence: CASRRDITYEQYF. The CDR3 DNA is TGTGCCAGCAGACGGGACATTACCTACGAGCAGTACTTC.

The rearrangement links TRBV2 to TRBJ2-7; D is possibly TRBD2 (6 bases). The CDR3 is made up of 12 amino acids. The germline gives CDR1 SNHLY, CDR2 FYNNEI. V was trimmed by 4 bases and J by 4 bases, leaving 8 bases between them. The CDR3 is CASSGDFYEQYF. The CDR3 nucleotides read TGTGCCAGCAGTGGGGACTTTTACGAGCAGTACTTC.

The V gene is TRBV2, the J gene TRBJ2-1; D is perhaps TRBD2 (5 bases). V lost 5 bases, J lost 4 bases, and 15 bases lay in between. Germline V gene sequence: CDR1 SNHLY, CDR2 FYNNEI. CDR3 length: 15 amino acids. The CDR3 DNA reads TGTGCCAGCAGTTTGGGGAGCAGCGTATACAATGAGCAGTTCTTC. The encoded protein is CASSLGSSVYNEQFF.

The table lists this clone with a count of one. This sequence joins TRBV6-6 and TRBJ2-1; TRBD2 matches at 11 bases. The CDR3 is 15 amino acids. Losses at the gene ends were 6 bases for V and 0 bases for J; bases not matched to a gene: 1. Germline V CDR1 and CDR2: MNHNY, SVGAGI (reference sequence). The CDR3 loop is CASRGLAVSYNEQFF. The CDR3 DNA is TGTGCCAGCAGGGGACTAGCGGTCTCCTACAATGAGCAGTTCTTC.

This sequence joins TRBV4-1 and TRBJ2-7; TRBD2 agrees at 10 bases. Germline trimming cut 5 bases from V and 3 bases from J; bases unmatched to any gene: 16. This CDR3 has 18 amino acids. Germline V gene lookup returns CDR1 MGHRA and CDR2 YSYEKL. CDR3 protein: CASSKVPPGASGGYEQYF. For the CDR3, the DNA is TGCGCCAGCAGCAAAGTACCCCCTGGGGCTAGCGGGGGCTACGAGCAGTACTTC.

This chain joins TRBV9 and TRBJ1-6, with unresolved D. Germline values: CDR1 SGDLS, CDR2 YYNGEE. The CDR3 extends over 13 amino acids. V lost 3 bases, J lost 7 bases, and 8 bases lay in between. CDR3 DNA sequence: TGTGCCAGCAGCGCCGAAGCAAATTCACCCCTCCACTTT. This codes for CASSAEANSPLHF.

In this sample, this clone turned up once. J is TRBJ1-2 and V is TRBV7-9, with D unresolved. The CDR3 loop spans 12 amino acids. The germline CDR1 and CDR2 sequences are SEHNR and FQNEAQ (reference sequence). V was shortened by 11 bases and J by 7 bases, with 17 bases between the two germline ends. CDR3: CAGTYQTGGYTF. Here the CDR3 DNA reads TGTGCCGGCACTTATCAGACTGGTGGCTACACCTTC.

This chain joins TRBV19 and TRBJ2-3, with 7 bases that match TRBD2. There are 15 residues in the CDR3. J gave up 5 bases and V 6 bases, and 11 bases lay outside the gene matches. The germline V gene has CDR1 LNHDA and CDR2 SQIVND (reference sequence). CDR3 coding DNA: TGTGCCAGTAGAAGGAGTCGACTAGCCATAGATACGCAGTATTTT. Translated, it gives CASRRSRLAIDTQYF.

The chain uses TRBV28 and TRBJ1-1, with a weak D call TRBD1 (6 bases). Germline V gene data show CDR1 as MDHEN and CDR2 as SYDVKM. The CDR3 consists of 16 residues. Trimming took 7 bases from V and 7 from J, leaving 25 bases between them. In DNA, the CDR3 is TGTGCCAGCACCGAAGGGGGGGGCTCTAGTGGGAATGAAGCTTTCTTT. Translation gives CASTEGGGSSGNEAFF.

The chain couples TRBV11-2 to TRBJ2-7, with no clear D. The CDR3 runs to 13 residues. Trimming left V 3 bases short and J 0 bases short, with 6 bases between. The germline V gene encodes CDR1 SGHAT and CDR2 FQNNGV. This chain's CDR3 is CASSFEDSYEQYF. CDR3 DNA: TGTGCCAGCAGCTTTGAGGACTCCTACGAGCAGTACTTC. Based on the CDR3 plus reference TRBV11-2 and TRBJ2-7, the full variable domain is EAGVAQSPRYKIIEKRQSVAFWCNPISGHATLYWYQQILGQGPKLLIQFQNNGVVDDSQLPKDRFSAERLKGVDSTLKIQPAKLEDSAVYLCASSFEDSYEQYFGPGTRLTVT.

This clone was observed a handful of times. This chain connects TRBV6-5 to TRBJ2-1, with D perhaps matching TRBD2 (5 bases). CDR1 is MNHEY and CDR2 is SVGAGI in the germline V gene. This CDR3 contains 13 residues. V dropped 6 bases and J dropped 7 bases, with 13 bases sitting between them. CDR3 in DNA: TGTGCCAGCAGGGGAACTAGGACGAATGAGCAGTTCTTC. Amino acid sequence: CASRGTRTNEQFF.

This chain uses TRBV15 with TRBJ1-1; 7 bases are shared with TRBD1. This CDR3 contains 14 residues. V lost 5 bases and J lost 4; bases outside the gene matches: 7. Germline V gene sequence: CDR1 LNHNV, CDR2 YYDKDF (reference sequence). The CDR3: CATSAQGSPTEAFF. In DNA, the CDR3 is TGTGCCACCAGCGCACAGGGGTCCCCCACTGAAGCTTTCTTT.

J is TRBJ2-3 and V is TRBV7-3, with 7 bases matching TRBD2. The J segment lost 6 bases and the V segment lost 5 bases, leaving 11 bases of the junction unmatched. Germline loops: CDR1 SGHTA, CDR2 FQGTGA. This CDR3 has 15 amino acids. DNA of the CDR3: TGTGCCAGCAGCCTTGGGACTAATCCTCGGGATACGCAGTATTTT. It encodes CASSLGTNPRDTQYF.

V and J are TRBV30 and TRBJ1-6, with 9 bases identical to TRBD1. The ends lost 4 bases at V and 7 bases at J; junction bases unmatched: 8. This CDR3 has 15 amino acids. CDR1 is GTSNPN, CDR2 SVGIG, per germline (reference sequence). CDR3 loop: CAWNPDRGQNSPLHF. Here the CDR3 DNA reads TGTGCCTGGAATCCGGACAGGGGTCAAAATTCACCCCTCCACTTT.

This chain links TRBV24-1 with TRBJ2-5; D is possibly TRBD1 (6 bases). This CDR3 comprises 15 residues. The germline V gene encodes CDR1 KGHDR and CDR2 SFDVKD. V gave up 4 bases and J gave up 0 bases, with 11 bases separating them. The CDR3 coding sequence is TGTGCCACCAGTGACAGGGGAAAGTACCAAGAGACCCAGTACTTC. It specifies CATSDRGKYQETQYF.

This sequence joins TRBV4-1 and TRBJ1-1, with D possibly matching TRBD1 (5 bases). The V gene's germline CDR1 is MGHRA and CDR2 YSYEKL. Trimming pared 5 bases from V and 2 bases from J, leaving 9 bases between. The CDR3 consists of 13 residues. Written as DNA, the CDR3 is TGCGCCAGCAGCGCGGGACGAAACACTGAAGCTTTCTTT. This sequence encodes CASSAGRNTEAFF.

The chain couples TRBV4-3 to TRBJ1-6; 7 bases fit TRBD1. Unmatched junction bases numbered 13, after V lost 1 base and J lost 7 bases. The CDR3 covers 18 residues. From germline, CDR1 is LGHNA and CDR2 YSLEER. The CDR3 loop is CASSQVSLPGGGNSPLHF. The CDR3 DNA is TGCGCCAGCAGCCAAGTTTCCCTCCCAGGGGGTGGGAATTCACCCCTCCACTTT.

V and J are TRBV28 and TRBJ1-1; D call uncertain. Germline CDR1 and CDR2: MDHEN and SYDVKM. V was cut by 5 bases and J by 0 bases, with 13 bases left in between. The CDR3 totals 15 residues. CDR3 nucleotide sequence: TGTGCCAGCAGTCCCCGGGTGGTGATGAACACTGAAGCTTTCTTT. As protein: CASSPRVVMNTEAFF. Complete variable domain (other parts from reference TRBV28 and TRBJ1-1): DVKVTQSSRYLVKRTGEKVFLECVQDMDHENMFWYRQDPGLGLRLIYFSYDVKMKEKGDIPEGYSVSREKKERFSLILESASTNQTSMYLCASSPRVVMNTEAFFGQGTRLTVV.

This clone was observed a few times. V and J are TRBV4-2 and TRBJ2-1; 8 nucleotides align to TRBD2. This CDR3 spans 16 amino acids. V trimming: 1 base; J trimming: 4 bases; junction bases outside the gene matches: 6. Germline assignment: CDR1 LGHNA and CDR2 YNFKEQ. The CDR3 sequence: CASSQVVAGRYNEQFF. CDR3 coding DNA: TGTGCCAGCAGCCAAGTGGTAGCGGGAAGGTACAATGAGCAGTTCTTC.

The V and J genes are TRBV28 and TRBJ1-6, with unresolved D. Germline CDR1 MDHEN, CDR2 SYDVKM. The CDR3 is made up of 15 amino acids. V gave up 5 bases and J gave up 3 bases, with 11 bases separating them. The CDR3 DNA is TGTGCCAGCAGTGGCACAGCAGACTATAATTCACCCCTCCACTTT. Translated: CASSGTADYNSPLHF.